The 27 T cell receptor beta chains listed next were all sequenced from one sample in a study of early T cells in non-severe SARS-CoV-2 infection. TCRdb re-analysed the 5' RACE reads in MiXCR, keeping a single row per CDR3 protein. The sample lists tens of thousands of distinct CDR3 sequences; around 7% were seen once. Sequenced material: whole blood. Receptors were obtained from an adult who was a healthcare worker with PCR-confirmed SARS-CoV-2 infection or an uninfected control (not recorded which).

This clonotype turned up a few times. V is TRBV6-6 and J is TRBJ2-6; 12 positions match TRBD1. CDR1 and CDR2 (germline): MNHNY, SVGAGI (reference sequence). J was trimmed by 2 bases and V by 8 bases; bases with no gene match: 4. This CDR3 is 16 amino acids long. CDR3 sequence: CASGRDRGPGANVLTF. The CDR3 nucleotides read TGTGCCAGCGGCCGGGACAGGGGGCCTGGGGCCAACGTCCTGACTTTC.

This clonotype was counted at least ten times. The CDR3 loop reads CASSRLGGWAPDTQYF. In DNA, the CDR3 is TGTGCCAGCAGCCGTTTGGGCGGGTGGGCTCCAGATACGCAGTATTTT. The chain is built from TRBV9 and TRBJ2-3; D is possibly TRBD2 (5 bases). Trimming removed 4 bases from V and 4 bases from J, with 19 bases in between. Germline CDR1 is SGDLS and CDR2 is YYNGEE. This CDR3 region has 16 residues.

Only a few counts were recorded for this clonotype. The genes are TRBV20-1 and TRBJ1-1, with D perhaps TRBD1 (5 bases). Deletions cut 1 base from V and 6 bases from J, with 18 bases between. This CDR3 is 15 amino acids long. Germline V CDR1 and CDR2: DFQATT, SNEGSKA (reference sequence). CDR3 protein: CSARVLGEVGAEAFF. CDR3 coding DNA: TGCAGTGCTAGAGTTTTGGGGGAGGTTGGCGCTGAAGCTTTCTTT.

The J gene is TRBJ1-2, the V gene TRBV29-1; D might be TRBD1 (6 bases). From germline, CDR1 is SQVTM and CDR2 ANQGSEA. The ends were cut back, 6 bases at V and 7 bases at J, with 9 bases in the middle. The CDR3 totals 10 residues. The CDR3 reads CSVDSVGYTF. The CDR3 DNA reads TGCAGCGTGGACAGTGTTGGCTACACCTTC.

This clonotype turned up a few times. The chain is built from TRBV12-3 or TRBV12-4 and TRBJ2-1, with a possible D match to TRBD1 (5 bases). V was pared by 3 bases and J by 7 bases, with 16 bases between. The CDR3 has 15 amino acids. CDR3 sequence reads: CASSFGGAGNNEQFF. CDR3 DNA: TGTGCCAGCAGTTTCGGTGGGGCAGGGAATAATGAGCAGTTCTTC.

This clonotype was seen ten or more times. V usage is TRBV20-1 and J usage is TRBJ2-7; the D is unclear. Germline V gene lookup returns CDR1 DFQATT and CDR2 SNEGSKA (reference sequence). Trimming removed 6 bases at V and 3 bases at J, with 12 bases between. This CDR3 has 12 amino acids. For the CDR3, the DNA is TGCAGTGCAGGTGACCTAGACTACGAGCAGTACTTC. It translates to CSAGDLDYEQYF.

This clonotype was recorded at least ten times. The chain uses TRBV7-8 and TRBJ2-1, with 8 bases lining up with TRBD2. Germline V gene lookup returns CDR1 SGHVS and CDR2 FQNEAQ. With 5 bases clipped from V and 0 bases from J, the junction kept 6 bases outside the gene matches. CDR3 length equals 16 residues. Here the CDR3 DNA reads TGTGCCAGCAGCACCCGGACTAGCAGCTCCTACAATGAGCAGTTCTTC. Translating gives CASSTRTSSSYNEQFF.

This clonotype was detected a few times. The chain carries TRBV7-3 and TRBJ2-2; D is unresolved. V gave up 3 bases and J gave up 6 bases, with 5 bases separating them. In germline, CDR1 is SGHTA, CDR2 FQGTGA. This CDR3 spans 12 amino acids. The CDR3 protein is CASSFASGELFF. The CDR3 region has the DNA TGTGCCAGCAGCTTCGCTTCCGGGGAGCTGTTTTTT.

The CDR3 protein is CASSQDSGNYNEQFF. As DNA, the CDR3 is TGTGCCAGCAGCCAGGATAGCGGGAACTACAATGAGCAGTTCTTC. V usage is TRBV4-2 and J usage is TRBJ2-1, with TRBD2 identical over 8 bases. Per the germline V gene, CDR1 is LGHNA and CDR2 is YNFKEQ. V gave up 3 bases and J gave up 3 bases; unmatched junction bases: 4. CDR3 length: 15 residues.

This clonotype was counted many times. DNA of the CDR3: TGCGCCAGCAGTGAGTCGTATGCTTTTGGGGGCGACTATGGCTACACCTTC. It yields the protein CASSESYAFGGDYGYTF. This chain uses TRBV10-2 with TRBJ1-2, with D possibly being TRBD1 (6 bases). CDR3 size: 17 residues. The ends were cut back, 0 bases at V and 3 bases at J, with 17 bases in the middle. From germline, CDR1 is WSHSY and CDR2 SAAADI.

In this sample, this clonotype turned up a few times. V usage is TRBV7-9 and J usage is TRBJ2-5, with no clear D. This CDR3 region has 14 residues. Per the germline V gene, CDR1 is SEHNR and CDR2 is FQNEAQ (reference sequence). Trimming removed 1 base from V and 3 bases from J, with 9 bases in between. CDR3 protein: CASSLVQRKETQYF. CDR3 sequence (DNA): TGTGCCAGCAGCTTAGTGCAGAGGAAAGAGACCCAGTACTTC.

Many counts were recorded for this clonotype. The chain couples TRBV5-4 to TRBJ1-5, with no clear D. Germline V lookup: CDR1 SGHNT, CDR2 YYREEE (reference sequence). V dropped 4 bases and J dropped 7 bases, with 12 bases sitting between them. The CDR3 consists of 13 residues. Here the CDR3 reads CASSPDGIQPQHF. Here the CDR3 DNA reads TGTGCCAGCAGCCCCGATGGTATCCAGCCCCAGCATTTT.

The rearrangement uses TRBV5-6 and TRBJ1-1, with 10 bases matching TRBD1. V was clipped by 5 bases and J by 1 base; unmatched bases: 11. Germline-derived CDR1 and CDR2 are SGHDT and YYEEEE. This CDR3 has 17 residues. CDR3 protein: CASRPRDRGFSNTEAFF. CDR3 nucleotides: TGTGCCAGCAGGCCGCGGGACAGGGGATTTTCGAACACTGAAGCTTTCTTT. The whole variable domain, filled in from reference TRBV5-6 and TRBJ1-1, reads DAGVTQSPTHLIKTRGQQVTLRCSPKSGHDTVSWYQQALGQGPQFIFQYYEEEERQRGNFPDRFSGHQFPNYSSELNVNALLLGDSALYLCASRPRDRGFSNTEAFFGQGTRLTVV.

In this sample, this clonotype turned up many times. The chain uses TRBV20-1 and TRBJ2-1; a possible D gene is TRBD2 (5 bases). CDR3 size: 13 residues. Deletions cut 1 base from V and 4 bases from J, with 8 bases between. Germline-derived CDR1 and CDR2 are DFQATT and SNEGSKA (reference sequence). CDR3: CSARVQRYNEQFF. As DNA, the CDR3 is TGCAGTGCTAGAGTGCAGCGGTACAATGAGCAGTTCTTC.

This clonotype occurred many times. The chain employs TRBV6-5 and TRBJ1-2; D not resolved. The CDR3 is 14 amino acids. The ends were cut back, 5 bases at V and 8 bases at J, with 18 bases in the middle. Germline CDR1 MNHEY, CDR2 SVGAGI. DNA for the CDR3: TGTGCCAGCAGTCCCACGCTCCTCGAAGGCGGCTACACCTTC. As protein: CASSPTLLEGGYTF.

This clonotype appeared many times. V is TRBV28 and J is TRBJ2-3; 8 bases line up with TRBD1. Germline CDR1 reads MDHEN; CDR2 reads SYDVKM. The V gene end was trimmed by 5 bases and the J gene end by 6 bases; junction bases not matched to a gene: 13. This CDR3 is 16 amino acids long. CDR3 in DNA: TGTGCCAGCAGTCCCGACAGGGGACCTGGTGCGGATACGCAGTATTTT. Its protein product is CASSPDRGPGADTQYF.

This clonotype was seen many times. A junction end diverges from the germline sequence, so it may reflect a read error. The CDR3 loop is CASSYSRQTYEQYF. In DNA, the CDR3 is TGCGCCAGCAGTTACTCCCGACAGACCTACGAGCAGTACTTC. This chain joins TRBV6-6 and TRBJ2-7; TRBD1 is a possible D gene (5 bases). The germline gives CDR1 MNHNY, CDR2 SVGAGI (reference sequence). This CDR3 is built from 14 residues.

This clonotype was seen at least ten times. The chain employs TRBV20-1 and TRBJ1-4; TRBD1 agrees at 8 bases. Germline V gene data show CDR1 as DFQATT and CDR2 as SNEGSKA (reference sequence). The V segment lost 3 bases and the J segment 6 bases; nucleotides outside the gene matches: 6. The CDR3 loop spans 14 amino acids. CDR3 region: CSASSGQADEKLFF. The CDR3 DNA is TGCAGTGCTAGCTCGGGACAGGCTGATGAAAAACTGTTTTTT.

This clonotype showed up just a few times. Here the CDR3 DNA reads TGTGCCAGCTCACCCTCAAGCGGGGATGAGCAGTTCTTC. This gives the protein CASSPSSGDEQFF. The gene calls are TRBV18 and TRBJ2-1; 7 positions agree with TRBD2. Germline V gene lookup returns CDR1 KGHSH and CDR2 LQKENI. After removal of 3 bases from V and 8 bases from J, the junction contained 4 bases not matched to a gene. CDR3 size: 13 residues.

This clonotype was counted a few times. The chain carries TRBV11-3 and TRBJ2-3, with TRBD2 matching over 8 bases. The CDR3 runs 17 residues. V dropped 1 base and J dropped 2; count of bases not matched to a gene: 8. Germline lookup yields CDR1 SGHNT and CDR2 YENEEA. The CDR3 spells CASSLGTGTRATDTQYF. The CDR3 coding sequence is TGTGCCAGCAGCTTAGGAACCGGGACTAGGGCCACAGATACGCAGTATTTT.

This clonotype was found many times. The rearrangement uses TRBV10-3 and TRBJ2-7; D uncertain. This CDR3 comprises 15 residues. Germline CDR1 and CDR2: ENHRY and SYGVKD. Trimming took 6 bases from V and 3 from J, leaving 18 bases between them. The CDR3 bases are TGTGCCATCAGGAATCAAATAGGGAATTTCTACGAGCAGTACTTC. Translation gives CAIRNQIGNFYEQYF.

This clonotype was counted only a few times. The V and J genes are TRBV6-5 and TRBJ2-7; D not resolved. The CDR3 has 17 amino acids. V shed 0 bases and J shed 1 base, with 16 bases lying between them. The V gene's germline CDR1 is MNHEY and CDR2 SVGAGI. In DNA, the CDR3 is TGTGCCAGCAGTTACTCGATCTCGGTAGGAGCTTCCTACGAGCAGTACTTC. It specifies CASSYSISVGASYEQYF.

At least ten counts were recorded for this clonotype. The chain combines TRBV7-2 with TRBJ2-3; 9 positions match TRBD2. J was trimmed by 6 bases and V by 5 bases; bases with no gene match: 6. Germline CDR1 SGHTA, CDR2 FQGNSA. The CDR3 covers 14 residues. CDR3 nucleotides: TGTGCCAGCAGCAAGGGACTAGCTGTTGATACGCAGTATTTT. It encodes CASSKGLAVDTQYF.

This clonotype was recorded a few times. The V gene is TRBV7-3, the J gene TRBJ2-1; 8 bases line up with TRBD2. V lost 4 bases, J lost 9 bases, and 8 bases stayed unmatched. Germline-derived CDR1 and CDR2 are SGHTA and FQGTGA. The CDR3 is made up of 14 amino acids. CDR3 residues: CASSSTGTRGEQFF. In DNA form, the CDR3 reads TGTGCCAGCAGCTCCACCGGGACTAGGGGTGAGCAGTTCTTC.

This clonotype has a count of ten or more. The chain couples TRBV6-6 to TRBJ2-5; TRBD2 might be the D (5 bases). Trimming stripped 7 bases from V and 5 bases from J, with 11 bases between. CDR1 is MNHNY and CDR2 is SVGAGI in the germline V gene (reference sequence). The CDR3 sequence is 12 residues long. In DNA, the CDR3 is TGTGCCAGCACCAACGGGGATGAGACCCAGTACTTC. It specifies CASTNGDETQYF.

This clonotype was observed many times. The chain combines TRBV13 with TRBJ2-1; perhaps TRBD1 as D (6 bases). The length of the CDR3 is 15 residues. Germline V CDR1 and CDR2: PRHDT, FYEKMQ (reference sequence). V lost 4 bases, J lost 0 bases, and 10 bases lay in between. The CDR3 coding sequence is TGTGCCAGCAGCTCCCAACAGGGCTCCTACAATGAGCAGTTCTTC. Protein product: CASSSQQGSYNEQFF. Drawing the rest from reference TRBV13 and TRBJ2-1, the complete variable domain is AAGVIQSPRHLIKEKRETATLKCYPIPRHDTVYWYQQGPGQDPQFLISFYEKMQSDKGSIPDRFSAQQFSDYHSELNMSSLELGDSALYFCASSSQQGSYNEQFFGPGTRLTVL.

This clonotype has a count of ten or more. The chain recombines TRBV11-3 with TRBJ2-2; no definite D call. V was pared by 7 bases and J by 5 bases, with 23 bases between. Per germline, CDR1 SGHNT and CDR2 YENEEA. The CDR3 contains 17 residues. For the CDR3, the DNA is TGTGCCAGCACCTCCCCCCCGGGTCGCAGCGCTACCGGGGAGCTGTTTTTT. It codes for CASTSPPGRSATGELFF.